These 11 T cell receptor beta chains originate from one sample sequenced in a study of T cell responses to AZD1222 COVID-19 vaccine. TCRdb keeps only in-frame clones here, not all; method: immunoSEQ multiplex PCR. The sample has under 100,000 clones, approximately 85% seen once; the top ten hold 12%. The source material was peripheral blood, sampled 28 days after the second AZD1222 dose. These receptors were obtained from an adult who received the AZD1222 COVID-19 vaccine.

The rearrangement joins TRBV9 to TRBJ2-7; D assignment may be TRBD1 or TRBD2 (7 bases each). The CDR3 covers 14 residues. Germline values: CDR1 SGDLS, CDR2 YYNGEE. V was cut by 0 bases and J by 4 bases, with 11 bases left in between. The CDR3 DNA sequence: TGTGCCAGCAGCGTAGGCCAGGGGGGGTACGAGCAGTACTTC. Encoded protein: CASSVGQGGYEQYF. Filled out from reference TRBV9 and TRBJ2-7, the complete variable domain reads DSGVTQTPKHLITATGQRVTLRCSPRSGDLSVYWYQQSLDQGLQFLIQYYNGEERAKGNILERFSAQQFPDLHSELNLSSLELGDSALYFCASSVGQGGYEQYFGPGTRLTVT.

This clone has just one count. The V call is TRBV7-2, the J call TRBJ2-5; no firm D call. There are 11 residues in the CDR3. CDR1 and CDR2 (germline): SGHTA, FQGNSA. Between the trimmed V and J ends, which lost 2 bases and 3 bases, there was a span of 1 base. In DNA, the CDR3 is TGTGCCAGCAGCTTAAAAGAGACCCAGTACTTC. Amino acid sequence: CASSLKETQYF.

The gene calls are TRBV5-1 and TRBJ2-5; 8 bases are a match to TRBD2. Germline loops: CDR1 SGHRS, CDR2 YFSETQ. The CDR3 has 14 amino acids. The junction had 9 bases not matched to a gene; V was cut back by 6 bases and J by 5 bases. The CDR3 DNA is TGCGCCAGCACCCGGGGGGGCGCAACGGAGACCCAGTACTTC. Residues: CASTRGGATETQYF.

The chain has TRBV6-5 and TRBJ2-1; unclear D gene. Trimming took off 7 bases at V and 0 bases at J, with 10 bases between the two ends. The CDR3 is made up of 14 amino acids. Germline loops: CDR1 MNHEY, CDR2 SVGAGI. CDR3 coding DNA: TGTGCCAGCAAGCGCCCCAGCTCCTACAATGAGCAGTTCTTC. Residues: CASKRPSSYNEQFF.

The J gene is TRBJ1-1, the V gene TRBV11-1, with D tentatively TRBD1 (5 bases). Germline V lookup: CDR1 SGHAT, CDR2 FQDESV (reference sequence). V gave up 2 bases and J gave up 6 bases, with 16 bases separating them. The CDR3 totals 15 residues. CDR3 sequence reads: CASSLRTGWGAEAFF. The CDR3, as DNA: TGTGCCAGCAGCTTACGTACCGGGTGGGGCGCTGAAGCTTTCTTT.

The chain recombines TRBV12-5 with TRBJ2-2, with D uncertain. Deletions cut 0 bases from V and 3 bases from J, with 5 bases between. CDR1 is LGHNT, CDR2 FRNRAP, per germline. The CDR3 has 14 amino acids. The CDR3 sequence is CASGLVVDTGELFF. CDR3 nucleotides: TGTGCTAGTGGTTTGGTAGTCGACACCGGGGAGCTGTTTTTT.

The chain uses TRBV2 and TRBJ1-1; no reliable D call. The V gene lost 0 bases and the J gene lost 1 base, with 6 bases spanning the gap. Germline V CDR1 and CDR2: SNHLY, FYNNEI. This CDR3 is built from 14 residues. Here the CDR3 DNA reads TGTGCCAGCAGTGAAGCAGGGTGGAACACTGAAGCTTTCTTT. Translating it yields CASSEAGWNTEAFF.

The rearrangement joins TRBV5-1 to TRBJ2-7; 11 bases fit TRBD2. CDR3 length: 16 amino acids. V shed 4 bases and J 7 bases; nucleotides not matched to a gene: 13. CDR1 and CDR2 (germline): SGHRS, YFSETQ. CDR3 bases: TGCGCCAGCAGCCCCACCGGACTAGCGGGTCCAGCGGAGCAGTACTTC. Encoded protein: CASSPTGLAGPAEQYF.

This sequence joins TRBV5-1 and TRBJ1-3; TRBD1 aligns across 7 bases. The germline V gene encodes CDR1 SGHRS and CDR2 YFSETQ. Unmatched junction bases numbered 16, after V lost 4 bases and J lost 0 bases. This CDR3 contains 19 residues. CDR3 region: CASSAAGQASPISGNTIYF. The DNA of the CDR3 is TGCGCCAGCAGCGCTGCTGGACAGGCATCCCCGATCTCTGGAAACACCATATATTTT.

The V call is TRBV10-3, the J call TRBJ1-2, with TRBD1 identical over 8 bases. The CDR3 sequence is 13 residues long. V was pared by 6 bases and J by 6 bases, with 6 bases of the junction left unmatched. In germline, CDR1 is ENHRY, CDR2 SYGVKD. CDR3 residues: CAIRVTGDDGYTF. The CDR3 DNA reads TGTGCCATCAGGGTGACAGGGGATGATGGCTACACCTTC.

This clone has just a few counts. The chain is built from TRBV28 and TRBJ2-1; 7 positions agree with TRBD2. The length of the CDR3 is 16 residues. Trimming cost V 3 bases and J 7 bases; bases outside gene matches: 12. The germline CDR1 and CDR2 sequences are MDHEN and SYDVKM. The CDR3 coding sequence is TGTGCCAGCAGTTTCTTTCGGGGGGTCTCAGGGAATGAGCAGTTCTTC. As protein: CASSFFRGVSGNEQFF.